This T cell receptor (beta chain) originates from a study of chemoradiotherapy in HPV16-positive cancers. Study-level background: Candidate HPV-specific T-cell clones and common TCR motifs came from functional assays in a couple of HPV16-positive patients. Broader study findings: The functional HPV-specific definition rests on just two HPV16-positive patients. Candidate HPV-specific clones and E7-related TCR motifs grew in tumor during treatment.

This clone was observed a single time. Its cognate antigen is unknown. Trimming left V 4 bases short and J 0 bases short, with 7 bases between. The germline V gene encodes CDR1 SEHNR and CDR2 FQNEAQ (reference sequence). The CDR3 loop spans 15 amino acids. The table came from immunoSEQ multiplex PCR; TCRdb's copy has only in-frame clones and leaves some out. The repertoire holds 17,000 or so clones, with nearly 90% as singletons. The chain recombines TRBV7-9 with TRBJ2-6; D unclear. The starting material was blood, obtained from a patient who underwent chemoradiotherapy. The clonotype originates from a human donor with HPV-associated anogenital cancer. This chain's CDR3 is CASSYRSSGANVLTF. The CDR3 coding sequence is TGTGCCAGCAGCTACCGAAGCTCTGGGGCCAACGTCCTGACTTTC. The complete variable domain, with remaining parts taken from reference TRBV7-9 and TRBJ2-6, reads DTGVSQNPRHKITKRGQNVTFRCDPISEHNRLYWYRQTLGQGPEFLTYFQNEAQLEKSRLLSDRFSAERPKGSFSTLEIQRTEQGDSAMYLCASSYRSSGANVLTFGAGSRLTVL.